The T cell receptor beta chain under discussion was sequenced for a study of regulatory T cells in long-lasting Graves disease. With respect to this clonotype: Antigen: not known. A much larger clonotype is one base distant, so this may be a read error.

Study-wide points: Sampling was limited to peripheral blood rather than thyroid tissue.

The length of the CDR3 is 15 residues. The germline V and J ends were trimmed by 1 base and 7 bases, with 17 bases remaining between them. Germline V lookup: CDR1 SGHVS, CDR2 FQNEAQ. Sequencing libraries for TCR beta were prepared with iRepertoire HTBI primers and Arm-PCR of CDR3 regions. TCRdb analysed the multiplex PCR reads with MiXCR anew, one entry per CDR3 protein. The table shows about 440,000 distinct CDR3 sequences, with about 17% occurring only once. Stated time point: newly diagnosed GD, antithyroid drugs for less than 3 months. RNA extracted from PBMCs served as the sequencing template. Another study also made use of these data, one on T cells in Graves' hyperthyroidism and ophthalmopathy. That source reports: A lack of ophthalmopathy progression within 18 months defined stable Graves' hyperthyroidism. Hyperthyroidism in the patients, aged 18 to 65, was newly diagnosed and under 2 months in duration. The study excluded patients with uncontrolled infection, other autoimmune disease, pregnancy or lactation.

The chain links TRBV7-8 to TRBJ2-7; D may match TRBD1 or TRBD2 (5 bases each). The clonotype was recovered from a woman aged 18-30 years with Graves disease. Sequenced material: peripheral blood mononuclear cells (PBMCs), taken at new diagnosis, from a patient treated with antithyroid drugs. CDR3 DNA sequence: TGTGCCAGCAGCTTAGGCGAGGGTTGGGGCAATGAGCAGTACTTC. This encodes CASSLGEGWGNEQYF.